This T cell receptor beta chain was sequenced in a study of blood T cell repertoires in COVID-19. Study background: From the United States, Italy and Spain came samples of acute and convalescent COVID-19. T cells, B-cell-depleted T cells, or PBMCs supplied cDNA or gDNA.

As processed by the authors: Estimation of nucleated cell counts was performed using reference gene primer amplification. Method: immunoSEQ multiplex PCR; TCRdb's copy keeps in-frame clones and lacks some. The D gene and trimming were derived from the DNA, and the V and J assignments and clone size from that table. Found here are about 170,000 clones, 85% to 90% of them singletons; the top ten hold roughly 3.7%. Germline CDR1 and CDR2: SGHNT and YENEEA. This CDR3 region has 18 residues. V lost 3 bases, J lost 4 bases, and 16 bases stayed unmatched. The chain uses TRBV11-3 and TRBJ1-2; 8 bases match TRBD1. The specimen was peripheral blood. This receptor was identified in a young man with active or convalescent COVID-19. CDR3 protein: CASSLVPGGLVLSYGYTF. The CDR3 nucleotides are TGTGCCAGCAGCTTGGTTCCAGGGGGCTTGGTTTTGAGCTATGGCTACACCTTC.